Listed below are T cell receptor beta chains from one sample, sequenced in a study of radiation and T cells in renal cell carcinoma. Profiling relied on immunoSEQ multiplex PCR, and the TCRdb table lists in-frame clones only, not all of them. The table lists 25,000 to 30,000 clones, over 75% of them singletons, with approximately 33% in the top ten. Sample: blood, taken from a patient whose treatment included radiotherapy and nephrectomy. These receptors originate from a man in his 60s with renal cell carcinoma. Both conserved end residues are trimmed from each CDR3.

J,V,CDR3
TRBJ2-7,TRBV18,ASSPEQGGPYEQY
TRBJ1-5,TRBV9,ASSVGTGNQPQH
TRBJ2-3,TRBV5-5,ASSFTGSDTQY
TRBJ2-7,TRBV6-6,ASSYSGTPGGQY
TRBJ2-3,TRBV7-2,ASNGGVTSTDTQY
TRBJ2-1,TRBV5-8,ASSETGGPRNEQF
TRBJ2-3,TRBV5-1,ASMLSTDTQY
TRBJ2-1,TRBV2,ASSPWDASYNEQF
TRBJ1-4,TRBV4-1,ASSQESPDLNEKLF
TRBJ1-2,TRBV10-3,AISPNRDGYT
TRBJ2-5,TRBV7-2,ASSTSRDRDLVETQY
TRBJ2-1,TRBV10-1,ASRAPRTSGWNEQF
TRBJ1-4,TRBV19,ASSIRGLLDEKLF
TRBJ1-1,TRBV9,ASSAGYRATEAF
TRBJ1-1,TRBV2,ASIITMNTEAF
TRBJ2-7,TRBV5-1,ASSFTGQGVGEQY
TRBJ2-1,TRBV30,AWSVGQGAKDEQF